This TCR beta chain was retrieved from a study of blood T cell repertoires in COVID-19. Germline V lookup: CDR1 WSHSY, CDR2 SAAADI. This CDR3 has 13 amino acids. V was shortened by 6 bases and J by 1 base, with 9 bases between the two germline ends. Clones were read by immunoSEQ multiplex PCR, and TCRdb kept only the in-frame ones, dropping some. The profile shows 50,000 or so clones, approximately 79% of them singletons. The sequence was collected from a man in his 70s with acute or convalescent COVID-19. Sequencing used peripheral blood. The V gene is TRBV10-2, the J gene TRBJ2-5; possibly TRBD1 for D (6 bases). CDR3 amino acids: CASSRQAQETQYF. DNA for the CDR3: TGCGCCAGCAGCCGACAGGCCCAAGAGACCCAGTACTTC.